This TCR beta chain was sequenced during a study of control samples from healthy donors and cancer patients. Profiled with immunoSEQ multiplex PCR; TCRdb holds only in-frame clones, not every one. The table records tens of thousands of clones, 88% of them present only once. The CDR3 runs 14 residues. CDR1 LNHDA and CDR2 SQIVND come from the germline V gene (reference sequence). Trimming pared 1 base from V and 4 bases from J, leaving 11 bases between. The chain is built from TRBV19 and TRBJ2-7; D is possibly TRBD1 or TRBD2 (6 bases each). The source is a woman between 65 and 79 years old in good health. Sequencing used blood. This CDR3 reads CASSIGTGRYEQYF. The CDR3 DNA reads as TGTGCCAGTAGTATAGGCACAGGGAGGTACGAGCAGTACTTC.